This T cell receptor (beta chain) was found in a study of blood T cell repertoires in COVID-19. Looking at the study overall: Both acute and convalescent COVID-19 samples were obtained from the United States, Italy and Spain. PBMCs, B-cell-depleted T cells, or T cells provided the cDNA or gDNA that made up the material.

In the source study's methods: Amplification of reference gene primers was used by the study to estimate nucleated cell counts. The protocol was immunoSEQ multiplex PCR, while the TCRdb copy is restricted to in-frame clones and leaves out a portion. V, J and clone size are taken as reported in that table, and D and trimming were inferred from the DNA itself. Of over 110,000 clones listed, around three quarters are singletons. The length of the CDR3 is 14 residues. Between the trimmed V and J ends, which lost 0 bases and 2 bases, there was a span of 7 bases. Germline V gene sequence: CDR1 MNHEY, CDR2 SVGAGI.

The chain links TRBV6-5 to TRBJ2-5, with D perhaps TRBD1 (6 bases). The sequenced material came from peripheral blood. This sequence was found in a man at least 80 years old with acute or convalescent COVID-19. DNA for the CDR3: TGTGCCAGCAGTTACTCGACAGGACAAGAGACCCAGTACTTC. Translated: CASSYSTGQETQYF.